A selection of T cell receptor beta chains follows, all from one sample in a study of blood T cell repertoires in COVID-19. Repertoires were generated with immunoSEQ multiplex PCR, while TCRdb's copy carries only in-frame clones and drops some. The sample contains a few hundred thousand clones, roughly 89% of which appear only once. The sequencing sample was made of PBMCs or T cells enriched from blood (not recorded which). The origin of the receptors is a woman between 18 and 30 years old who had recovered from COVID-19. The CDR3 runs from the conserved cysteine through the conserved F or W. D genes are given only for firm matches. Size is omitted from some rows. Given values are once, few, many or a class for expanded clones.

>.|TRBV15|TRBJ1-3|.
CATSRDPRAGNTIYF
TGTGCCACCAGCAGAGATCCCAGGGCTGGAAACACCATATATTTT
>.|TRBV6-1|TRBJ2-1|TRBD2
CASSEGGRLALRSSYNEQFF
TGTGCCAGCAGTGAAGGGGGGAGACTAGCTCTAAGAAGCTCCTACAATGAGCAGTTCTTC
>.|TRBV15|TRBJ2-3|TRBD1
CATSRPGQGWTDTQYF
TGTGCCACCAGCAGGCCGGGACAGGGCTGGACAGATACGCAGTATTTT
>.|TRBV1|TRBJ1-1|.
CTNYFGGVGTEAFF
TGCACCAACTACTTCGGGGGGGTGGGTACTGAAGCTTTCTTT
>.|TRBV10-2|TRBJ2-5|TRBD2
CASSEGLGRTQYF
TGCGCCAGCAGTGAGGGACTAGGTAGGACCCAGTACTTC
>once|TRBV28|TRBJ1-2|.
CASSSTHVTPNYGYTF
TGTGCCAGCAGTTCGACCCACGTGACTCCTAACTATGGCTACACCTTC
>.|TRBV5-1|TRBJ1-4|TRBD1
CASSLPGTGAEKLFF
TGCGCCAGCAGCTTGCCCGGGACAGGGGCTGAAAAACTGTTTTTT
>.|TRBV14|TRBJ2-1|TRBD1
CASSLGTAYEQFF
TGTGCCAGCAGCCTTGGGACAGCCTATGAGCAGTTCTTC
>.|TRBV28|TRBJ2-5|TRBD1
CASSVQGARETQYF
TGTGCCAGCAGTGTCCAGGGGGCGCGAGAGACCCAGTACTTC
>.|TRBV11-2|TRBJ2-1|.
CASSLDPGGGIYNEQFF
TGTGCCAGCAGCTTAGATCCTGGGGGCGGAATATACAATGAGCAGTTCTTC
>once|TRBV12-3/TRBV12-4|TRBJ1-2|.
CASSRTDNYGYTF
TGTGCCAGCAGTAGAACAGACAACTATGGCTACACCTTC
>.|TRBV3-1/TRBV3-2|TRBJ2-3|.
CASSRETDTQYF
TGTGCCAGCAGCCGGGAGACAGATACGCAGTATTTT
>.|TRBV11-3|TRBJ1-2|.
CASSRGEYGYTF
TGTGCCAGCAGCCGTGGGGAGTATGGCTACACCTTC
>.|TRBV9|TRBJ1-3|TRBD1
CASTRTGGESGNTIYF
TGTGCCAGCACCCGGACAGGGGGCGAAAGTGGAAACACCATATATTTT
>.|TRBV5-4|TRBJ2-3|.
CASSSLAKRAESTDTQYF
TGTGCCAGCAGCTCGCTTGCTAAGCGGGCGGAAAGCACAGATACGCAGTATTTT
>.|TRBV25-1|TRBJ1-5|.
CASSWEGQPQHF
TGTGCCAGCAGTTGGGAGGGTCAGCCCCAGCATTTT
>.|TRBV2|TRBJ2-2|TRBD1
CASSEFSGGNGELFF
TGTGCCAGCAGTGAATTTTCAGGGGGCAACGGGGAGCTGTTTTTT
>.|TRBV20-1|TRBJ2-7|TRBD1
CSASTGTGSYEQYF
TGCAGTGCTAGTACCGGGACAGGGTCCTACGAGCAGTACTTC
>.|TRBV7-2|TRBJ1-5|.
CASSLYGQTNQPQHF
TGTGCCAGCAGCTTATACGGACAGACTAATCAGCCCCAGCATTTT
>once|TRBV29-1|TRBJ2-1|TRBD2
CSGIAGEGSNEQFF
TGCAGCGGAATAGCGGGAGAAGGAAGCAATGAGCAGTTCTTC
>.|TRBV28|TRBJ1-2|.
CATRRTVPYGYTF
TGTGCCACCCGCCGGACAGTGCCCTATGGCTACACCTTC
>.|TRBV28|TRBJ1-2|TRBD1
CASSDRGRGYTF
TGTGCCAGCTCGGACAGGGGTAGAGGCTACACCTTC
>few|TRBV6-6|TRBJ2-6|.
CASSHGGAGLSYSGANVLTF
TGTGCCAGCAGCCACGGCGGTGCCGGGTTGTCTTACTCTGGGGCCAACGTCCTGACTTTC
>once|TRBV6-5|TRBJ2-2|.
CASRPRSPGELFF
TGTGCCAGCAGGCCTCGGTCCCCCGGGGAGCTGTTTTTT
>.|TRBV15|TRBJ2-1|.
CATSRALTPASNEQFF
TGTGCCACCAGCAGAGCCCTGACTCCCGCGTCCAATGAGCAGTTCTTC
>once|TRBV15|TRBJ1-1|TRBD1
CATKPTPGQGATEAFF
TGTGCCACCAAACCAACCCCGGGACAGGGAGCCACTGAAGCTTTCTTT
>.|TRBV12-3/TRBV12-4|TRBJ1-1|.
CASSLTENTEAFF
TGTGCCAGCAGTCTTACAGAGAACACTGAAGCTTTCTTT
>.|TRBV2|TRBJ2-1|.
CASSWTGRADEQFF
TGTGCCAGCAGTTGGACAGGGAGGGCGGATGAGCAGTTCTTC
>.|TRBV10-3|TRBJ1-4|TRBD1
CAIRVGQGGNEKLFF
TGTGCCATCAGAGTGGGACAGGGGGGTAATGAAAAACTGTTTTTT
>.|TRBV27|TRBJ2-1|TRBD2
CASSFLPSGRTPNEQFF
TGTGCCAGCAGTTTTTTGCCTAGCGGGAGGACCCCCAATGAGCAGTTCTTC
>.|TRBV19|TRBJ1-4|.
CASSILAGVLFF
TGTGCCAGTAGTATCCTCGCCGGGGTTCTGTTTTTT
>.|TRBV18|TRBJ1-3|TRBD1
CASSTGTGGFGNTIYF
TGTGCCAGCTCCACCGGGACAGGGGGCTTTGGAAACACCATATATTTT
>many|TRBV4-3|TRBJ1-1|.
CASSQRGGYTEAFF
TGCGCCAGCAGTCAAAGGGGGGGCTACACTGAAGCTTTCTTT
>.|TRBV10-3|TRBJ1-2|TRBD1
CAISQGAGGNYGYTF
TGTGCCATCAGCCAGGGGGCAGGGGGGAACTATGGCTACACCTTC
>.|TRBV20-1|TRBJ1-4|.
CSASRGFGEKLFF
TGCAGTGCTAGTCGGGGGTTTGGGGAAAAACTGTTTTTT